The present TCR beta chain was sequenced within a study of immune cell composition in non-small cell lung cancer. Study-wide points: TIL tumour reactivity correlated with maximal tumour-associated clone frequency in adenocarcinoma. Tumour-associated clones >0.5% occurred in under 35% of adenocarcinomas, under 85% of squamous.

The repertoire was sequenced with immunoSEQ multiplex PCR; TCRdb's copy has only in-frame clones and lacks some. The sample has roughly 2,100 clones, around 75% seen once. Turning to this clone: Its target is not known.

Normal lung sampling was at least 3 cm from the tumour, as distant as possible. Genomic DNA came from frozen unsorted single-cell suspensions. The germline CDR1 and CDR2 sequences are MNHEY and SMNVEV (reference sequence). The CDR3 covers 14 residues. The sequence was collected from a human donor with non-small cell lung cancer. The rearrangement links TRBV27 to TRBJ2-5, with 8 bases that match TRBD1. The end of the DNA fits TRBJ2-7 better, so the J call may be wrong. Material: non-adjacent lung tissue. The CDR3 spells CASSSADRAYEQYF. CDR3 coding DNA: TGTGCCAGCAGTTCCGCGGACAGGGCCTACGAGCAGTACTTC.